The present T cell receptor beta chain was sequenced within a study of shared clonotypes between healthy human individuals. The data were produced by immunoSEQ multiplex PCR, yet TCRdb's version contains in-frame clones alone and is incomplete. Of approximately 2.4 million clones listed, roughly 95% are singletons. Material for sequencing was naive CD4+ T cells sorted from blood. The subset denotes: CD45RA+ positively selected. The sequence derives from a man aged 18 to 29 in good health.

CDR3 in amino acids: CASSFTAGGRDEQYF. The CDR3 DNA follows: TGTGCCAGCAGCTTCACGGCGGGGGGGCGGGACGAGCAGTACTTC. The gene calls are TRBV5-4 and TRBJ2-7; 9 nucleotides line up with TRBD2. Germline assignment: CDR1 SGHNT and CDR2 YYREEE (reference sequence). The junction had 8 bases not matched to a gene; V was cut back by 2 bases and J by 5 bases. The CDR3 totals 15 residues.